The source of this T cell receptor (beta chain) is a study of cytomegalovirus exposure and HLA in healthy donors. Points from the study as a whole: A previous analysis found most TCR beta V segments productive roughly 87% or roughly 30% of the time. Later analysis showed most CMV-associated TCR beta chains appearing HLA-restricted. TCR beta V- and J-gene trimming was later associated with a missense DCLRE1C variant. Reportedly, a later analysis found an Asian-associated ancestry cluster had fewer N-insertions than the roughly 700-donor mean.

About this clone: Its target is unknown.

Primers: 60 Vbeta forward and 13 Jbeta reverse. Some clones are missing from TCRdb's copy, which holds only in-frame ones; the method was immunoSEQ multiplex PCR. The data hold 250,000 to 350,000 clones, with roughly 80% observed a single time. Germline V gene lookup returns CDR1 GTSNPN and CDR2 SVGIG (reference sequence). This CDR3 contains 14 residues. V was clipped by 7 bases and J by 5 bases; unmatched bases: 12. Specimen: PBMCs. The clonotype was recovered from a girl aged 2-10 years in good health and CMV-seronegative. The chain uses TRBV30 and TRBJ2-5; 8 bases fit TRBD1. The CDR3 sequence: CAFYNGQGPETQYF. CDR3 bases: TGTGCCTTCTATAACGGACAGGGACCGGAGACCCAGTACTTC.